The T cell receptor (beta chain) under discussion was sequenced for a study of CD8 T cell repertoires and HIV-1 epitope variants. Whole-study context: T cells were stimulated with Twenty-five Gag and Nef peptides separately. Control wells had CMV/EBV/flu peptides, negative Ebola AY9, or no peptide. 1M T cells were kept uncultured as a baseline. Whole-study results and caveats: Beta chains alone show antigen proliferation, not cytokine profile or function.

TCRdb's copy holds only in-frame clones and misses some; the assay was immunoSEQ multiplex PCR. The sample yields about 5,600 clones, around 66% seen once. The CDR3 totals 15 residues. Germline V lookup: CDR1 MNHEY, CDR2 SMNVEV (reference sequence). The V gene lost 0 bases and the J gene lost 2 bases, with 9 bases spanning the gap. As to this clone: The target antigen is unknown.

Sequenced input: cultured CD8+ T cells derived from PBMCs. The V and J genes are TRBV27 and TRBJ2-3; unclear D gene. This receptor was taken from a male donor with HIV. CDR3 DNA sequence: TGTGCCAGCAGTTTATCGTCCCCCTCCACAGATACGCAGTATTTT. Translation: CASSLSSPSTDTQYF.